This T cell receptor (beta chain) is drawn from a study of cytomegalovirus exposure and HLA in healthy donors. Germline V gene lookup returns CDR1 MNHEY and CDR2 SMNVEV (reference sequence). V lost 4 bases and J lost 1, with 8 bases in between. CDR3 length: 14 residues. Only in-frame clones appear in the TCRdb table, and some are missing; sequencing was by immunoSEQ multiplex PCR. Of about 66,000 clones listed, 95% to 96% are singletons. The sequenced sample consisted of PBMCs. The gene calls are TRBV27 and TRBJ2-1; perhaps TRBD1 as D (5 bases). This receptor was obtained from a man aged 18 to 30 in good health and CMV-seronegative. DNA for the CDR3: TGTGCCAGCAGTTCACCAGGGTCCTACAATGAGCAGTTCTTC. This sequence encodes CASSSPGSYNEQFF.